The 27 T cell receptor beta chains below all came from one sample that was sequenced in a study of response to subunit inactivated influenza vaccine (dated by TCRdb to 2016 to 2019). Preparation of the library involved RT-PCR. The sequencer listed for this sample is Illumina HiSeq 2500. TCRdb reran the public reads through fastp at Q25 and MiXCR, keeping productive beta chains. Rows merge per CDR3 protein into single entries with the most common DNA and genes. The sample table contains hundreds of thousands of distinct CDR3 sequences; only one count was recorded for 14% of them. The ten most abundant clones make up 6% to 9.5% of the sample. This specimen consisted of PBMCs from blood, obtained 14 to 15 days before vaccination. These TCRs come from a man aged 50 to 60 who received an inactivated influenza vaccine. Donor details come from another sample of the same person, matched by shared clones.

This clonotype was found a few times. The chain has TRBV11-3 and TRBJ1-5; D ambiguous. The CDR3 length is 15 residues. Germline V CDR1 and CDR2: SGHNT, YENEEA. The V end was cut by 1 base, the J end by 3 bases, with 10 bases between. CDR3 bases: TGTGCCAGCAGCTTAGCTCGCGCCGTCAATCAGCCCCAGCATTTT. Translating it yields CASSLARAVNQPQHF.

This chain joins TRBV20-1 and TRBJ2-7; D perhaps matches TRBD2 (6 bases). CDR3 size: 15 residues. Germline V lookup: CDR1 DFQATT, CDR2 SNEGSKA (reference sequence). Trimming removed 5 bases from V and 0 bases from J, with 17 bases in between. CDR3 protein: CSAPRRDGSSYEQYF. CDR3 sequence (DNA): TGCAGTGCTCCCCGTCGGGACGGGAGCTCCTACGAGCAGTACTTC.

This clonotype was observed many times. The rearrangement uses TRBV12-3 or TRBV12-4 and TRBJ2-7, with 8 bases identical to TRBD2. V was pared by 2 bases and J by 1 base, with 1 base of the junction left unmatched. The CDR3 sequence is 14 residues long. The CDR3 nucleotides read TGTGCCAGCAGTTTAAGCGGGGGTTCCTACGAGCAGTACTTC. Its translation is CASSLSGGSYEQYF.

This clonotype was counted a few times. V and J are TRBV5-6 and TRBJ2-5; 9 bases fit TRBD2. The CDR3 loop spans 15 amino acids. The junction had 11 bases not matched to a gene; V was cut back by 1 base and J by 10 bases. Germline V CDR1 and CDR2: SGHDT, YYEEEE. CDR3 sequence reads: CASSLKAGGDFIQYF. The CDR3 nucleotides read TGTGCCAGCAGCTTGAAAGCGGGAGGTGATTTTATCCAGTACTTC.

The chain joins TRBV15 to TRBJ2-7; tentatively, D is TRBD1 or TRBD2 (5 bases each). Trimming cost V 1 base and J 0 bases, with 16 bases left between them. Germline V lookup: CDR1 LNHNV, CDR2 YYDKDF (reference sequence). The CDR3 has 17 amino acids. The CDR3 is CATSRAFRGDASYEQYF. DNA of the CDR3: TGTGCCACCAGCAGAGCCTTCCGGGGCGACGCCTCCTACGAGCAGTACTTC. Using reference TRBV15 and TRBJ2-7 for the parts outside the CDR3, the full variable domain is DAMVIQNPRYQVTQFGKPVTLSCSQTLNHNVMYWYQQKSSQAPKLLFHYYDKDFNNEADTPDNFQSRRPNTSFCFLDIRSPGLGDTAMYLCATSRAFRGDASYEQYFGPGTRLTVT.

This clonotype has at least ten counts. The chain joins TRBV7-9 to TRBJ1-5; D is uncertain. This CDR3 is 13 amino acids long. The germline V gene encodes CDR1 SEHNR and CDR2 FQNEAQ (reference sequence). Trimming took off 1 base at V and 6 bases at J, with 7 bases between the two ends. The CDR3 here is CASSLGTGQPQHF. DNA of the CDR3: TGTGCCAGCAGCTTAGGCACTGGTCAGCCCCAGCATTTT.

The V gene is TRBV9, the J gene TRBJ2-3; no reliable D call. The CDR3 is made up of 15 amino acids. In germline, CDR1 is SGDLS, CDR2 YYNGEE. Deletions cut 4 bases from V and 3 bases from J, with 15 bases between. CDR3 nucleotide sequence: TGTGCCAGCAGCCCTAGGCGGTCCGGGACAGATACGCAGTATTTT. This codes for CASSPRRSGTDTQYF.

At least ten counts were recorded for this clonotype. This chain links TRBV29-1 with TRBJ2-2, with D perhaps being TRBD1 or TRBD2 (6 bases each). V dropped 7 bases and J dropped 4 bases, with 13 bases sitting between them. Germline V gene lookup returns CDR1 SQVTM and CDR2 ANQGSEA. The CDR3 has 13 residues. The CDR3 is CSGREGGTGELFF. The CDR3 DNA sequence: TGCAGCGGGAGGGAAGGGGGCACCGGGGAGCTGTTTTTT.

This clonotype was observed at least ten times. CDR3 residues: CASSLYRYEQFF. Here the CDR3 DNA reads TGTGCCAGCAGTCTATATAGGTATGAGCAGTTCTTC. The rearrangement links TRBV12-3 or TRBV12-4 to TRBJ2-1, with D unresolved. Trimming took 5 bases from V and 8 from J, leaving 10 bases between them. The CDR3 extends over 12 amino acids.

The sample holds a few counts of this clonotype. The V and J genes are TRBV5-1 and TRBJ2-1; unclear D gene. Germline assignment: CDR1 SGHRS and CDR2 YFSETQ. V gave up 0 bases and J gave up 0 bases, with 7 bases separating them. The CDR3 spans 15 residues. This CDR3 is CASSLGGFSYNEQFF. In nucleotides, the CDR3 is TGCGCCAGCAGCTTGGGCGGATTCTCCTACAATGAGCAGTTCTTC.

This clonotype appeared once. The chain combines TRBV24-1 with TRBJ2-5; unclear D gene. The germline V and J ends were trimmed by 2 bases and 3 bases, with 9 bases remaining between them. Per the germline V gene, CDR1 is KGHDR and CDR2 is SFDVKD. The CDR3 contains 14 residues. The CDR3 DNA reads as TGTGCCACCAGTGATTCTGGGGTGGAAGAGACCCAGTACTTC. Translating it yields CATSDSGVEETQYF.

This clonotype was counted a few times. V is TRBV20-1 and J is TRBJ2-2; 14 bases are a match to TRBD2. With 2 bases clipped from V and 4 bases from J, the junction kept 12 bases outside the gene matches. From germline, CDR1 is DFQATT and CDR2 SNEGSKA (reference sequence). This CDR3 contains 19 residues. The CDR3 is CSARSRLAGGIQTTGELFF. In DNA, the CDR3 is TGCAGTGCTAGATCCCGACTAGCGGGAGGGATTCAGACCACCGGGGAGCTGTTTTTT.

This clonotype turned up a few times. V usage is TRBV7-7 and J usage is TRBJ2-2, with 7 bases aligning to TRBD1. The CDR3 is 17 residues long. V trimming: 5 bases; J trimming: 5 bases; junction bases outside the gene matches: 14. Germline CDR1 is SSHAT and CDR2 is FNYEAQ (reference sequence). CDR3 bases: TGTGCCAGCAGCCCCGGGGACAGTAGTAGGTTTACCGGGGAGCTGTTTTTT. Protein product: CASSPGDSSRFTGELFF.

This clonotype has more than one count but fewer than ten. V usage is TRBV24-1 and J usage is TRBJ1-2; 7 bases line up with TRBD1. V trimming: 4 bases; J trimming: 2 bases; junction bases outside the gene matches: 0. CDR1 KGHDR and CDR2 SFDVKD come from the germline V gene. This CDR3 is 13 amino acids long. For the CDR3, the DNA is TGTGCCACCAGTGAGGGACAGAACTATGGCTACACCTTC. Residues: CATSEGQNYGYTF.

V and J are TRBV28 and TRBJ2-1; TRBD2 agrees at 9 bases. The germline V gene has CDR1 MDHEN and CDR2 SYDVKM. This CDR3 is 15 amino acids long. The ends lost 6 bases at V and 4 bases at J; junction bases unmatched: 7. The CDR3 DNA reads TGTGCCAGCAGCCCCGGCGGGGGGGATTACAATGAGCAGTTCTTC. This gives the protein CASSPGGGDYNEQFF.

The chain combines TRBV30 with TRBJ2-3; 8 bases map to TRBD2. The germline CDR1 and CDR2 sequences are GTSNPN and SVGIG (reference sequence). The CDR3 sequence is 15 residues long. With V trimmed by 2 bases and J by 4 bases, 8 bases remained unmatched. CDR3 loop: CAWSRAGGLSDTQYF. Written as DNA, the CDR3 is TGTGCCTGGAGTCGGGCGGGAGGACTGTCAGATACGCAGTATTTT.

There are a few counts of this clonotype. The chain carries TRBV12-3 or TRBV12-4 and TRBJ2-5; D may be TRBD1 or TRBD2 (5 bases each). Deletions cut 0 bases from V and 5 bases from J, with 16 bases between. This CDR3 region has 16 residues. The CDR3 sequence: CASSLATSMGRETQYF. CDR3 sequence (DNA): TGTGCCAGCAGTTTAGCCACTAGTATGGGGCGTGAGACCCAGTACTTC.

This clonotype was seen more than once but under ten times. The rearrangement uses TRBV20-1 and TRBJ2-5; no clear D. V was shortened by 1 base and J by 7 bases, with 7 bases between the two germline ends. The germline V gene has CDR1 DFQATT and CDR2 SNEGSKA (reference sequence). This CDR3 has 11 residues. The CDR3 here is CSARGPRTQYF. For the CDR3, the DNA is TGCAGTGCTAGAGGCCCTAGGACCCAGTACTTC.

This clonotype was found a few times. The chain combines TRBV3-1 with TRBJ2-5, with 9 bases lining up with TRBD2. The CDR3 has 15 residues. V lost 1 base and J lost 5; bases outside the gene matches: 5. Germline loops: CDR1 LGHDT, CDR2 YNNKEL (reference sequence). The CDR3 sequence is CASSQAGLARETQYF. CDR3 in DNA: TGTGCCAGCAGCCAAGCTGGACTAGCGAGGGAGACCCAGTACTTC.

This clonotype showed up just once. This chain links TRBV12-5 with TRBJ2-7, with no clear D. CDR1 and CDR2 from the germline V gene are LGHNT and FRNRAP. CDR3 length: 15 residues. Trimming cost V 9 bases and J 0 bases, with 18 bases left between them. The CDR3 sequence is CASPIEGMNSYEQYF. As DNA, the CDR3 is TGTGCTAGCCCAATCGAAGGGATGAACTCCTACGAGCAGTACTTC.

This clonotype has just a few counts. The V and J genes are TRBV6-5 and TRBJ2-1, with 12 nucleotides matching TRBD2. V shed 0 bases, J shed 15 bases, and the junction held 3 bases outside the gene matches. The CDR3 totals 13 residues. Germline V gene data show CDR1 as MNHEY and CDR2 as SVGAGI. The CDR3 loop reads CASSYSKTSGGFF. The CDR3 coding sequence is TGTGCCAGCAGTTACTCGAAGACTAGCGGGGGGTTCTTC.

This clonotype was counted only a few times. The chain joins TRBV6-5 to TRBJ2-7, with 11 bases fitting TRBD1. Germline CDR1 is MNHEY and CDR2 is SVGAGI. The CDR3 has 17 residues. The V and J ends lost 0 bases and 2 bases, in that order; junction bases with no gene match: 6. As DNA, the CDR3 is TGTGCCAGCAGTTACTCGATAGGGACAGGGGGGGCCTACGAGCAGTACTTC. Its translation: CASSYSIGTGGAYEQYF.

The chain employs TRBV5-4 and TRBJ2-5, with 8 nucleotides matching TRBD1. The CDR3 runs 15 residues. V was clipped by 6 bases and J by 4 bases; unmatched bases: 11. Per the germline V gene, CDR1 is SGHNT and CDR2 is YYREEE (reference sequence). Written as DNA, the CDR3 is TGTGCCAGCACCCTGGACAGGGCCGGTAGAGAGACCCAGTACTTC. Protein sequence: CASTLDRAGRETQYF.

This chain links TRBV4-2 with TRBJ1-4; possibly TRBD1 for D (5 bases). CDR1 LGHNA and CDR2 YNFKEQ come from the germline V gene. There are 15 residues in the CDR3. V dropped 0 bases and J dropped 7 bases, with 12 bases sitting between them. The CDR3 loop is CASSQERQGSEKLFF. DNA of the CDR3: TGTGCCAGCAGCCAAGAACGGCAGGGAAGTGAAAAACTGTTTTTT.

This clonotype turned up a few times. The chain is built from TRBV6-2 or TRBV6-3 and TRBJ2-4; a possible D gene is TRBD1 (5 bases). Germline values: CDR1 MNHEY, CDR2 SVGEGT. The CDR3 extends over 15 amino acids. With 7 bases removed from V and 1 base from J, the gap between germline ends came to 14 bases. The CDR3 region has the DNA TGTGCCAGCAAGAGCCAGGGATTCGCCAAAAACATTCAGTACTTC. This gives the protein CASKSQGFAKNIQYF.

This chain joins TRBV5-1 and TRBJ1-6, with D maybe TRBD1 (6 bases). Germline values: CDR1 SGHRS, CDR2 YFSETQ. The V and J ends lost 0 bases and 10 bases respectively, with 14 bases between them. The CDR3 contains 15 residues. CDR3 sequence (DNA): TGCGCCAGCAGCTTGGCCGGGACACTGTCCTCACCCCTCCACTTT. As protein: CASSLAGTLSSPLHF.

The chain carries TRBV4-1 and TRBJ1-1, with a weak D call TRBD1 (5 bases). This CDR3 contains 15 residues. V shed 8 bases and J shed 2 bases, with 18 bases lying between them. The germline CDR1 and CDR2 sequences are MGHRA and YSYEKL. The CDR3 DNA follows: TGCGCCAGCGGCTTTACCGGGGGTCCAAACACTGAAGCTTTCTTT. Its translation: CASGFTGGPNTEAFF.